The clone carrying this T cell receptor beta chain was seen many times. These data come from a study of CD8 T cells in ankylosing spondylitis. TCRdb ran MiXCR on the 5' RACE reads and lists one entry per CDR3 protein. The table shows approximately 240,000 distinct CDR3 sequences, with about 24% occurring only once. V dropped 4 bases and J dropped 0; count of bases not matched to a gene: 9. The CDR3 extends over 15 amino acids. Germline loops: CDR1 SQVTM, CDR2 ANQGSEA. Material: blood, either unsorted or a sorted T cell fraction (not recorded which). This TCR came from a male donor with ankylosing spondylitis or in good health (not recorded which). V and J are TRBV29-1 and TRBJ2-7; 7 bases are a match to TRBD2. This chain's CDR3 is CSVVLFGGSSYEQYF. The CDR3 DNA sequence: TGCAGCGTTGTCCTATTCGGCGGGAGCTCCTACGAGCAGTACTTC.